This paragraph reports one T cell receptor beta chain. CDR3 length: 13 residues. V lost 0 bases to trimming and J lost 4 bases, with 9 bases between them. In germline, CDR1 is GTSNPN, CDR2 SVGIG (reference sequence). This sample was included in a study of cytomegalovirus exposure and HLA in healthy donors. Primers: 60 Vbeta forward and 13 Jbeta reverse. TCRdb's table, derived via immunoSEQ multiplex PCR, lists solely in-frame clones and lacks some. The sample shows 130,000 to 150,000 clones, 70% to 85% of them seen only once. This rearrangement joins TRBV30 to TRBJ1-1; D remains unclear. The sequenced material came from PBMCs. The TCR was taken from a middle-aged man in good health and CMV-seropositive. The CDR3 here is CAWSVNSGTEAFF. As DNA, the CDR3 is TGTGCCTGGAGTGTAAACTCCGGCACTGAAGCTTTCTTT.